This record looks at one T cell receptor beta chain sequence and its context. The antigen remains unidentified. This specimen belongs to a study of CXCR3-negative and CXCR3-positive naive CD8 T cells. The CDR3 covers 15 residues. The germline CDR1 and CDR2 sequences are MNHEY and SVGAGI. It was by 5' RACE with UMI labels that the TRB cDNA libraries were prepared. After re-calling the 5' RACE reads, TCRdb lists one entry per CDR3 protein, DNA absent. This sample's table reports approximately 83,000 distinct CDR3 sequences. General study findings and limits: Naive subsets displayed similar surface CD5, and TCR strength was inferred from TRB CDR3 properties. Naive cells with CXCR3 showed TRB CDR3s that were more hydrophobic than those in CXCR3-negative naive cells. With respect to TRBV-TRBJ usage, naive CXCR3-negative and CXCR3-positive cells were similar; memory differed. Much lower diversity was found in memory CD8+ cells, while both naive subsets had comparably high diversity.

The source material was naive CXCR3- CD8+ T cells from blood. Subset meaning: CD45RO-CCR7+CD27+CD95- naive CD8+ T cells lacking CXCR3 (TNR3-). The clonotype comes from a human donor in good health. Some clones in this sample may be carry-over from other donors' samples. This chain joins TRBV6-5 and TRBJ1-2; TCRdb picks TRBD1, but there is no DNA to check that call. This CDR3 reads CASSSGLDRIYGYTF.